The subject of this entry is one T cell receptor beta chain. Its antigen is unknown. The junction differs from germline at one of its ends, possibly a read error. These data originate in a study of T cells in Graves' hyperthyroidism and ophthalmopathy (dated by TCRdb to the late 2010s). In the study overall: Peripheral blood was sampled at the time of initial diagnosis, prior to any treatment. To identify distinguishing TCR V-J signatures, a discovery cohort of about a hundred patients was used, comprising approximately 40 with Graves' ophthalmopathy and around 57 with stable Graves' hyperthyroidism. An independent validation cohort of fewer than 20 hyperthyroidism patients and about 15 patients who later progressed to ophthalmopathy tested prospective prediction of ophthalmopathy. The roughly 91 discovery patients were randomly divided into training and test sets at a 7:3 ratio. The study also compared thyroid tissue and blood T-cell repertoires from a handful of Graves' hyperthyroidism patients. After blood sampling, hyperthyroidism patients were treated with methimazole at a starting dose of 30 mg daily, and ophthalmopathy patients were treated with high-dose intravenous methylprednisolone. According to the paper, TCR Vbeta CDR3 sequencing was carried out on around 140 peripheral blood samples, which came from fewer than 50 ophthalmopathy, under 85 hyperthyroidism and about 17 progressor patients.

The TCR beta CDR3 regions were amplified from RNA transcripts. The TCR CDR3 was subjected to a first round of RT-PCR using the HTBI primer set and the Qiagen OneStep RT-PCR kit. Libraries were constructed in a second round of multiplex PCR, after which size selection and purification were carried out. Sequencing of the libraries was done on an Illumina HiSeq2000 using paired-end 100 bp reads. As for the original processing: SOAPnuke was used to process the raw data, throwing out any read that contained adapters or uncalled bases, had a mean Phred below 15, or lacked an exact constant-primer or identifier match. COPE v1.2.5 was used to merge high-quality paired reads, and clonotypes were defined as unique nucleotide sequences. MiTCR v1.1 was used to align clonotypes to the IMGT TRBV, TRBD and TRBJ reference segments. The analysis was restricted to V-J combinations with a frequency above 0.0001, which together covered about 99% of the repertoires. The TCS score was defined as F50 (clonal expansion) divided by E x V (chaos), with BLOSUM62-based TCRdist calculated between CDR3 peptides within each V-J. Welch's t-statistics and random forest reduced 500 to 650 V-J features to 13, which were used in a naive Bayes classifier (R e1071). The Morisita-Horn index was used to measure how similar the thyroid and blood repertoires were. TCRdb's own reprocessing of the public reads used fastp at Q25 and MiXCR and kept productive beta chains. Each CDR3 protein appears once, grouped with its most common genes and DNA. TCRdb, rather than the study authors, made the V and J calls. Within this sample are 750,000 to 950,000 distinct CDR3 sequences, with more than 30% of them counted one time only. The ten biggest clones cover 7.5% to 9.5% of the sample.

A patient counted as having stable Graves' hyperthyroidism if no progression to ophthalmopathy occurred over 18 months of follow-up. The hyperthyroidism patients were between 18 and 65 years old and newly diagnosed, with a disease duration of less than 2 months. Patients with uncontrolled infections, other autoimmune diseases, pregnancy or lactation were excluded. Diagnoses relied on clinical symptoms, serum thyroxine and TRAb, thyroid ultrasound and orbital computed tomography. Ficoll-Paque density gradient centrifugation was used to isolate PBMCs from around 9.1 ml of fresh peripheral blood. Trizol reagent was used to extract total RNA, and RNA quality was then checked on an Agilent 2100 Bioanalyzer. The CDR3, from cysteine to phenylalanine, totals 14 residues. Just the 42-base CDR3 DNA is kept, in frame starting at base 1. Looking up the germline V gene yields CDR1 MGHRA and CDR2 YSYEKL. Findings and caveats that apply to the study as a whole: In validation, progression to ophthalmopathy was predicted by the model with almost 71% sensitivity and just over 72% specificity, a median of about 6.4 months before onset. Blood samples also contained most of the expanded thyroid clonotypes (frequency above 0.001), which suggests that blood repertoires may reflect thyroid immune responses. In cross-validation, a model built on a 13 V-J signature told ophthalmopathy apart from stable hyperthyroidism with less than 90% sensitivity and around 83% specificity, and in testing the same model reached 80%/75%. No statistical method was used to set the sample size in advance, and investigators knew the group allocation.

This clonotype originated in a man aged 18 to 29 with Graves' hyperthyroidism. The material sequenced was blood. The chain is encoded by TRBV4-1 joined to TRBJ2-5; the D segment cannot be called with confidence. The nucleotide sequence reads TGTGCCAGCAGCCAAGGTTTTAGCAAAGAGACCCAGTACTTC. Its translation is CASSQGFSKETQYF.